Shown below are 26 T cell receptor beta chains from a single sample sequenced in a study of cytomegalovirus exposure and HLA in healthy donors. The PCR had 60 Vbeta and 13 Jbeta primers. Data came from immunoSEQ multiplex PCR; TCRdb stores just in-frame clones and leaves some out. In the table there are around 150,000 clones, 77% of which are singletons. Sample: PBMCs. Every receptor here comes from a woman between 35 and 50 years old in good health and CMV-seropositive.

The rearrangement uses TRBV4-3 and TRBJ2-1; 8 bases fit TRBD1. The V segment lost 4 bases and the J segment 13 bases; nucleotides outside the gene matches: 6. CDR3 length equals 12 residues. Germline assignment: CDR1 LGHNA and CDR2 YSLEER. CDR3 amino acids: CASSLPGQGQFF. CDR3 nucleotide sequence: TGCGCCAGCAGCCTACCCGGACAGGGACAGTTCTTC.

The V call is TRBV7-2, the J call TRBJ2-1; 9 nucleotides line up with TRBD2. J was trimmed by 4 bases and V by 2 bases; bases with no gene match: 15. Germline lookup yields CDR1 SGHTA and CDR2 FQGNSA. This CDR3 comprises 19 residues. The CDR3 protein is CASSLRRPASGMGYNEQFF. DNA for the CDR3: TGTGCCAGCAGCTTAAGGCGCCCTGCTAGCGGGATGGGGTACAATGAGCAGTTCTTC.

This clone has just a few counts. This chain's CDR3 is CASSLLGGRGTEAFF. The CDR3 DNA reads as TGCGCCAGCAGCCTCCTCGGAGGGCGAGGCACTGAAGCTTTCTTT. The V and J genes are TRBV4-3 and TRBJ1-1; D ambiguous. This CDR3 has 15 amino acids. Looked up from germline, CDR1 is LGHNA and CDR2 is YSLEER. Between the trimmed V and J ends, which lost 4 bases and 4 bases, there was a span of 16 bases.

This clone was recorded only once. The gene calls are TRBV18 and TRBJ1-1; unclear D gene. The germline V and J ends were trimmed by 1 base and 0 bases, with 9 bases remaining between them. The CDR3 runs to 15 residues. Per the germline V gene, CDR1 is KGHSH and CDR2 is LQKENI. This CDR3 reads CASSPLAGMNTEAFF. CDR3 DNA: TGTGCCAGCTCACCACTCGCAGGTATGAACACTGAAGCTTTCTTT.

The rearrangement uses TRBV4-1 and TRBJ1-5; weak D call: TRBD1 (6 bases). The CDR3 has 14 amino acids. Trimming took 0 bases from V and 11 from J, leaving 14 bases between them. CDR1 MGHRA and CDR2 YSYEKL come from the germline V gene. The CDR3 region has the DNA TGCGCCAGCAGCCAAGATGGGCAGGGGATGGCCCAGCATTTT. Encoded protein: CASSQDGQGMAQHF.

This clone has a single count. The chain uses TRBV4-3 and TRBJ2-1; TRBD2 matches 10 bases. Germline V gene sequence: CDR1 LGHNA, CDR2 YSLEER. V lost 4 bases, J lost 0 bases, and 6 bases stayed unmatched. The length of the CDR3 is 17 residues. This CDR3 reads CASSRGTSVNSYNEQFF. The DNA of the CDR3 is TGCGCCAGCAGCCGAGGGACTAGCGTCAACTCCTACAATGAGCAGTTCTTC.

The chain employs TRBV7-9 and TRBJ1-1; D gene unclear. V was clipped by 6 bases and J by 4 bases, with 12 bases between them. The CDR3 is made up of 13 amino acids. Germline lookup yields CDR1 SEHNR and CDR2 FQNEAQ (reference sequence). The chain's CDR3 is CASSLQVGTEAFF. The CDR3 nucleotides read TGTGCCAGCAGTCTGCAGGTTGGCACTGAAGCTTTCTTT.

This clone has only a few counts. The chain joins TRBV7-2 to TRBJ1-6, with D perhaps matching TRBD1 (5 bases). This CDR3 has 15 residues. Germline CDR1 is SGHTA and CDR2 is FQGNSA. The ends were cut back, 2 bases at V and 10 bases at J, with 15 bases in the middle. CDR3 in amino acids: CASSLIGAGQSPLHF. As DNA, the CDR3 is TGTGCCAGCAGCTTAATTGGAGCAGGGCAATCACCCCTCCACTTT.

This clone appeared once. The gene calls are TRBV4-1 and TRBJ2-3; possible D gene TRBD2, 5 bases. This CDR3 spans 15 amino acids. V lost 1 base and J 4 bases, leaving 12 bases between the germline ends. CDR1 and CDR2 (germline): MGHRA, YSYEKL. The CDR3 DNA is TGCGCCAGCAGCCAAGGGCCCGGGATGTCAGATACGCAGTATTTT. Its translation is CASSQGPGMSDTQYF.

This chain joins TRBV19 and TRBJ1-1; 9 bases are a match to TRBD1. Trimming took 4 bases from V and 0 from J; bases not matched to a gene: 3. CDR1 and CDR2 (germline): LNHDA, SQIVND (reference sequence). The CDR3 has 15 residues. The CDR3 bases are TGTGCCAGTAGTAATACAGGGGGCTTGAACACTGAAGCTTTCTTT. Encoded protein: CASSNTGGLNTEAFF.

The CDR3 here is CASSLATSSDEQFF. Here the CDR3 DNA reads TGTGCCAGCAGCTTGGCAACTAGCAGCGATGAGCAGTTCTTC. The V and J genes are TRBV7-2 and TRBJ2-1; possible D gene TRBD2, 6 bases. Germline V gene sequence: CDR1 SGHTA, CDR2 FQGNSA. The CDR3 has 14 residues. V lost 3 bases and J lost 8, with 14 bases in between.

This chain connects TRBV20-1 to TRBJ2-3; 7 bases map to TRBD1. CDR3 length: 11 amino acids. The J segment lost 4 bases and the V segment lost 5 bases, leaving 0 bases of the junction unmatched. Germline V lookup: CDR1 DFQATT, CDR2 SNEGSKA (reference sequence). CDR3 sequence (DNA): TGCAGTGCTGACAGGGCAGATACGCAGTATTTT. Its protein is CSADRADTQYF.

The chain couples TRBV28 to TRBJ2-7; TRBD2 aligns across 11 bases. CDR1 MDHEN and CDR2 SYDVKM come from the germline V gene. V lost 4 bases to trimming and J lost 3 bases; unmatched junction nucleotides: 11. This CDR3 is built from 17 residues. The CDR3: CASSSSTTSGDIYEQYF. The CDR3 coding sequence is TGTGCCAGCAGTTCAAGTACGACTAGCGGGGATATCTACGAGCAGTACTTC. The variable domain in full, with the rest retrieved from reference TRBV28 and TRBJ2-7, is DVKVTQSSRYLVKRTGEKVFLECVQDMDHENMFWYRQDPGLGLRLIYFSYDVKMKEKGDIPEGYSVSREKKERFSLILESASTNQTSMYLCASSSSTTSGDIYEQYFGPGTRLTVT.

J is TRBJ2-5 and V is TRBV9, with TRBD2 matching 10 bases. This CDR3 is built from 14 residues. V dropped 5 bases and J dropped 5; count of bases not matched to a gene: 6. CDR1 and CDR2 from the germline V gene are SGDLS and YYNGEE. The CDR3 coding sequence is TGTGCCAGCAGTCGAGCGGGGGGGCGTGAGACCCAGTACTTC. It encodes CASSRAGGRETQYF.

This clone was counted a single time. This rearrangement joins TRBV27 to TRBJ2-7; D is perhaps TRBD2 (6 bases). Trimming left V 6 bases short and J 6 bases short, with 18 bases between. This CDR3 contains 14 residues. Germline CDR1 reads MNHEY; CDR2 reads SMNVEV (reference sequence). The CDR3 region has the DNA TGTGCCAGCAGGACGGGTCTGGAGGGCGGCGAGCAGTACTTC. Translating it yields CASRTGLEGGEQYF.

CDR3 in DNA: TGTGCCAGCAGCTTAATGACTACAAGCAGCTACGAGCAGTACTTC. It encodes CASSLMTTSSYEQYF. This chain joins TRBV7-8 and TRBJ2-7; D might be TRBD2 (5 bases). CDR1 is SGHVS, CDR2 FQNEAQ, per germline. CDR3 size: 15 residues. V was clipped by 2 bases and J by 3 bases, with 14 bases between them.

The chain combines TRBV19 with TRBJ1-5, with 9 bases aligning to TRBD1. Germline V gives CDR1 LNHDA, CDR2 SQIVND (reference sequence). V was clipped by 7 bases and J by 0 bases; unmatched bases: 10. CDR3 size: 17 residues. The CDR3 DNA follows: TGTGCCAGTAAATCGGACAGGGGTGCTGTTAGCAATCAGCCCCAGCATTTT. This codes for CASKSDRGAVSNQPQHF.

The CDR3 DNA reads as TGTGCCAGCAGTAGACAGGGAGTGAACACTGAAGCTTTCTTT. This sequence encodes CASSRQGVNTEAFF. The V and J genes are TRBV6-5 and TRBJ1-1, with 7 positions matching TRBD1. Germline assignment: CDR1 MNHEY and CDR2 SVGAGI. The CDR3 consists of 14 residues. Trimming at V came to 5 bases and at J to 0 bases, leaving 3 bases not matched to a gene.

The chain joins TRBV7-6 to TRBJ2-3; D gene unclear. CDR3 length equals 15 residues. V lost 5 bases, J lost 3 bases, and 15 bases lay in between. Germline values: CDR1 SGHVS, CDR2 FNYEAQ. The CDR3 coding sequence is TGTGCCAGCAGCGTTATGGCAATTCGTACAGATACGCAGTATTTT. This encodes CASSVMAIRTDTQYF.

A note on this clone: Other nucleotide sequences from this sample produce the same CDR3. The chain links TRBV7-9 to TRBJ2-7; D remains unclear. V was shortened by 5 bases and J by 1 base, with 3 bases between the two germline ends. Germline CDR1 SEHNR, CDR2 FQNEAQ (reference sequence). There are 11 residues in the CDR3. The CDR3 nucleotides read TGTGCCAGCAGCCTTTCCTACGAGCAGTACTTC. Translation gives CASSLSYEQYF.

This rearrangement joins TRBV7-8 to TRBJ2-1; possibly TRBD1 for D (7 bases). CDR3 length: 16 residues. The germline V and J ends were trimmed by 1 base and 2 bases, with 12 bases remaining between them. Germline V lookup: CDR1 SGHVS, CDR2 FQNEAQ. CDR3 coding DNA: TGTGCCAGCAGCTTAGAGGGCAGGGGGGCCTACAATGAGCAGTTCTTC. It is translated as CASSLEGRGAYNEQFF.

The V call is TRBV7-6, the J call TRBJ1-3, with 9 bases fitting TRBD1. V gave up 5 bases and J gave up 4 bases; unmatched junction bases: 9. Per the germline V gene, CDR1 is SGHVS and CDR2 is FNYEAQ. This CDR3 has 16 amino acids. The CDR3 is CASSQIYRGPGNTIYF. CDR3 nucleotides: TGTGCCAGCAGCCAAATCTACAGGGGGCCCGGAAACACCATATATTTT. The variable domain in full, with the rest retrieved from reference TRBV7-6 and TRBJ1-3, is GAGVSQSPRYKVTKRGQDVALRCDPISGHVSLYWYRQALGQGPEFLTYFNYEAQQDKSGLPNDRFSAERPEGSISTLTIQRTEQRDSAMYRCASSQIYRGPGNTIYFGEGSWLTVV.

This clone was seen only once. The rearrangement links TRBV30 to TRBJ1-3; D unclear. The CDR3 consists of 14 residues. Germline lookup yields CDR1 GTSNPN and CDR2 SVGIG (reference sequence). Trimming took 3 bases from V and 2 from J, leaving 11 bases between them. CDR3 nucleotides: TGTGCCTGGAGCCGTCAGGTGGCTGGAAACACCATATATTTT. This codes for CAWSRQVAGNTIYF.

The rearrangement links TRBV6-5 to TRBJ1-5, with D perhaps TRBD1 (5 bases). V lost 2 bases and J 5 bases, leaving 10 bases between the germline ends. CDR1 MNHEY and CDR2 SVGAGI come from the germline V gene. The CDR3 sequence is 14 residues long. Here the CDR3 reads CASSYGGGHQPQHF. Written as DNA, the CDR3 is TGTGCCAGCAGTTACGGGGGAGGGCATCAGCCCCAGCATTTT.

V usage is TRBV19 and J usage is TRBJ2-1; possible D gene TRBD1, 5 bases. Germline-derived CDR1 and CDR2 are LNHDA and SQIVND (reference sequence). The CDR3 sequence is 14 residues long. V dropped 4 bases and J dropped 4 bases, with 11 bases sitting between them. The CDR3 DNA reads as TGTGCCAGTAGTAAGAGACAGAAATACAATGAGCAGTTCTTC. It encodes CASSKRQKYNEQFF.

V and J are TRBV7-2 and TRBJ2-7; tentatively, D is TRBD2 (5 bases). The CDR3 runs 14 residues. Germline V gene sequence: CDR1 SGHTA, CDR2 FQGNSA. Between the trimmed V and J ends, which lost 4 bases and 0 bases, there was a span of 10 bases. CDR3 nucleotide sequence: TGTGCCAGCAGCTCCCAGACTATCTCCTACGAGCAGTACTTC. Translating gives CASSSQTISYEQYF.